The 16 T cell receptor beta chains below were found in one sample sequenced in a study of sequential checkpoint blockade in melanoma. Assay used: immunoSEQ multiplex PCR; TCRdb lists only in-frame clones, some missing. The sample lists about 25,000 clones, 60% to 80% seen once, with over 20% in the top ten. Sample treatment: randomized to nivolumab then ipilimumab (arm A) or the reverse (arm B). The sample here was CD8+ T cells sorted from blood (inferred from file names), taken from a patient given nivolumab and ipilimumab in sequence. Receptors were obtained from a human donor with melanoma.

By share of the sample, this clone is medium-sized (0.01 to 0.1%). The chain uses TRBV4-3 and TRBJ1-5; TRBD1 matches 8 bases. This CDR3 region has 14 residues. V was pared by 2 bases and J by 7 bases, with 4 bases of the junction left unmatched. Germline CDR1 LGHNA, CDR2 YSLEER. The CDR3 region is CASSQPTGAQPQHF. The CDR3 DNA reads TGCGCCAGCAGCCAACCGACAGGGGCCCAGCCCCAGCATTTT.

The chain is built from TRBV19 and TRBJ1-2, with 12 bases aligning to TRBD1. The V gene's germline CDR1 is LNHDA and CDR2 SQIVND (reference sequence). V lost 8 bases and J lost 6; bases outside the gene matches: 10. CDR3 length equals 15 residues. CDR3 residues: CASSSWGTGGDGYTF. CDR3 sequence (DNA): TGTGCCAGTTCTTCTTGGGGGACAGGGGGCGATGGCTACACCTTC.

This rearrangement joins TRBV15 to TRBJ1-4; D ambiguous. V was cut by 5 bases and J by 7 bases, with 14 bases left in between. This CDR3 has 14 amino acids. Germline lookup yields CDR1 LNHNV and CDR2 YYDKDF (reference sequence). The CDR3 is CATSVAASGEKLFF. The CDR3, as DNA: TGTGCCACCAGCGTAGCCGCCAGCGGTGAAAAACTGTTTTTT.

The rearrangement uses TRBV9 and TRBJ1-5; maybe TRBD1 (6 bases). CDR3 length: 14 residues. Germline V gives CDR1 SGDLS, CDR2 YYNGEE. V was shortened by 3 bases and J by 7 bases, with 14 bases between the two germline ends. CDR3 in DNA: TGTGCCAGCAGCGGGGGACAATCGGGACAGCCCCAGCATTTT. It translates to CASSGGQSGQPQHF. The full variable domain, in which reference TRBV9 and TRBJ1-5 provide the parts outside the CDR3, is DSGVTQTPKHLITATGQRVTLRCSPRSGDLSVYWYQQSLDQGLQFLIQYYNGEERAKGNILERFSAQQFPDLHSELNLSSLELGDSALYFCASSGGQSGQPQHFGDGTRLSIL.

The rearrangement uses TRBV28 and TRBJ2-7, with 14 positions matching TRBD2. The CDR3 totals 16 residues. Germline V gene lookup returns CDR1 MDHEN and CDR2 SYDVKM. The V segment lost 3 bases and the J segment 5 bases; nucleotides outside the gene matches: 6. Written as DNA, the CDR3 is TGTGCCAGCAGTTTGTCGACTAGCGGGAGGGCAAACGAGCAGTACTTC. Translation gives CASSLSTSGRANEQYF. The whole variable domain, filled in from reference TRBV28 and TRBJ2-7, reads DVKVTQSSRYLVKRTGEKVFLECVQDMDHENMFWYRQDPGLGLRLIYFSYDVKMKEKGDIPEGYSVSREKKERFSLILESASTNQTSMYLCASSLSTSGRANEQYFGPGTRLTVT.

V is TRBV19 and J is TRBJ2-5, with 7 bases fitting TRBD1. With the DNA end fitting TRBJ2-7 better, the J assignment may be wrong. This CDR3 spans 13 amino acids. Germline V gene data show CDR1 as LNHDA and CDR2 as SQIVND (reference sequence). CDR3 sequence (DNA): TGTGCCAGTAGTCAGGGGGTCCTCTACGAGCAGTACTTC. Its translation: CASSQGVLYEQYF.

The sample holds one count of this clone. The V gene is TRBV5-4, the J gene TRBJ2-7, with 8 bases aligning to TRBD1. The trim removed 8 bases at V and 6 bases at J, leaving 10 bases unmatched. This CDR3 is built from 13 residues. Germline assignment: CDR1 SGHNT and CDR2 YYREEE (reference sequence). CDR3 nucleotide sequence: TGTGCCAGTGGGACAGGTCACCGGGCCGAGCAGTACTTC. Its translation is CASGTGHRAEQYF.

The CDR3 DNA reads as TGTGCCAGCAACTCAGGGTATGGCTACACCTTC. Amino acids: CASNSGYGYTF. This chain uses TRBV5-4 with TRBJ1-2, with a possible D match to TRBD1 (5 bases). Germline V gene sequence: CDR1 SGHNT, CDR2 YYREEE (reference sequence). The CDR3 consists of 11 residues. Trimming pared 6 bases from V and 5 bases from J, leaving 8 bases between.

The V and J genes are TRBV5-6 and TRBJ2-5; a weak D match, TRBD2 (6 bases). This CDR3 contains 19 residues. Trimming cost V 3 bases and J 3 bases, with 27 bases left between them. Looked up from germline, CDR1 is SGHDT and CDR2 is YYEEEE. CDR3 DNA: TGTGCCAGCAGCTCGCTTGGCGGGGCGGGCCTTATTAGGGAAGAGACCCAGTACTTC. Protein: CASSSLGGAGLIREETQYF. Combining the CDR3 with reference TRBV5-6 and TRBJ2-5 gives the whole variable domain DAGVTQSPTHLIKTRGQQVTLRCSPKSGHDTVSWYQQALGQGPQFIFQYYEEEERQRGNFPDRFSGHQFPNYSSELNVNALLLGDSALYLCASSSLGGAGLIREETQYFGPGTRLLVL.

In its sample, this clone is medium-sized. The CDR3 sequence is CASRRTGGYQPQHF. The CDR3 DNA is TGTGCCAGTAGGCGGACAGGAGGGTATCAGCCCCAGCATTTT. The J gene is TRBJ1-5, the V gene TRBV19, with 7 bases matching TRBD1. The trim removed 6 bases at V and 5 bases at J, leaving 7 bases unmatched. Germline CDR1 reads LNHDA; CDR2 reads SQIVND (reference sequence). The CDR3 loop spans 14 amino acids. The full variable domain, in which reference TRBV19 and TRBJ1-5 provide the parts outside the CDR3, is DGGITQSPKYLFRKEGQNVTLSCEQNLNHDAMYWYRQDPGQGLRLIYYSQIVNDFQKGDIAEGYSVSREKKESFPLTVTSAQKNPTAFYLCASRRTGGYQPQHFGDGTRLSIL.

V is TRBV11-1 and J is TRBJ2-2; 10 positions agree with TRBD2. V shed 6 bases and J 8 bases; nucleotides not matched to a gene: 12. This CDR3 has 16 amino acids. Looked up from germline, CDR1 is SGHAT and CDR2 is FQDESV (reference sequence). DNA for the CDR3: TGTGCCAGCAGTCGGACTAGCGGCTTACGAAGGGGGGAGCTGTTTTTT. Encoded protein: CASSRTSGLRRGELFF.

The rearrangement joins TRBV5-1 to TRBJ2-1; perhaps TRBD1 as D (6 bases). V lost 0 bases to trimming and J lost 8 bases, with 24 bases between them. Germline CDR1 and CDR2: SGHRS and YFSETQ. The CDR3 length is 18 residues. This CDR3 is CASSLEARGPSLVDEQFF. In DNA form, the CDR3 reads TGCGCCAGCAGCTTGGAAGCCAGGGGCCCCTCGCTCGTCGATGAGCAGTTCTTC.

This rearrangement joins TRBV27 to TRBJ2-2, with 14 bases that match TRBD2. Trimming cost V 5 bases and J 5 bases; bases outside gene matches: 4. There are 16 residues in the CDR3. Germline V gives CDR1 MNHEY, CDR2 SMNVEV (reference sequence). The CDR3 loop is CASSPGTSGGTGELFF. The CDR3 DNA reads TGTGCCAGCAGTCCCGGGACTAGCGGGGGTACCGGGGAGCTGTTTTTT.

This chain links TRBV29-1 with TRBJ2-1; 15 nucleotides agree with TRBD2. The V and J ends lost 3 bases and 4 bases, in that order; junction bases with no gene match: 4. CDR1 and CDR2 from the germline V gene are SQVTM and ANQGSEA. The CDR3 loop spans 16 amino acids. The CDR3 loop reads CSVEGGLAGGYNEQFF. DNA for the CDR3: TGCAGCGTTGAGGGGGGACTAGCGGGGGGTTACAATGAGCAGTTCTTC.

This chain links TRBV4-2 with TRBJ2-7, with D possibly being TRBD2 (6 bases). Germline V gives CDR1 LGHNA, CDR2 YNFKEQ. The CDR3 is 14 amino acids. V was shortened by 1 base and J by 2 bases, with 9 bases between the two germline ends. Here the CDR3 reads CASSQAEGPYEQYF. DNA for the CDR3: TGTGCCAGCAGCCAAGCGGAGGGTCCCTACGAGCAGTACTTC.

V is TRBV7-9 and J is TRBJ1-1; 7 bases agree with TRBD1. The CDR3 spans 11 residues. Germline V CDR1 and CDR2: SEHNR, FQNEAQ (reference sequence). V was clipped by 5 bases and J by 8 bases; unmatched bases: 2. CDR3 amino acids: CASSRQGEAFF. The CDR3 DNA sequence: TGTGCCAGCAGCCGACAGGGAGAAGCTTTCTTT.